This T cell receptor (beta chain) was documented in a study of cytomegalovirus exposure and HLA in healthy donors. Overall study: The 95 to 150 validation repertoires, a later analysis reported, used the same platform as the approximately 700 first-cohort repertoires. Notes on the study in general: Most TCR sequences proved rare, with some public TCRs found in many donors.

There are 14 residues in the CDR3. Germline values: CDR1 WSHSY, CDR2 SAAADI. V lost 1 base and J 7 bases, leaving 11 bases between the germline ends. With respect to this clone: Its target is unknown.

TCRdb keeps only in-frame clones here, not all; method: immunoSEQ multiplex PCR. This table has about 140,000 clones, about 83% appearing once. The sequenced sample consisted of PBMCs. The V call is TRBV10-2, the J call TRBJ1-5, with D possibly being TRBD1 (5 bases). This clonotype was sampled from a woman aged 25 to 39 in good health and CMV-seronegative. The CDR3 DNA follows: TGCGCCAGCAGTGAGTGGGGGGGAGGACAGCCCCAGCATTTT. Its translation: CASSEWGGGQPQHF.